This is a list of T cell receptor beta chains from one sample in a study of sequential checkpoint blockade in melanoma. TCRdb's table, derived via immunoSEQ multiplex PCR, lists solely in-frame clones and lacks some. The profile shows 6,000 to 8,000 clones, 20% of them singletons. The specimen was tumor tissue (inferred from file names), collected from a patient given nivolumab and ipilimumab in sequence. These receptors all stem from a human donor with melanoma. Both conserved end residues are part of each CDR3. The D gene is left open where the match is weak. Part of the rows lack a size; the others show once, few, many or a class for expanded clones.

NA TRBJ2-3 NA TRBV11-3 CASSLGDRLSDTQYF TGTGCCAGCAGCTTGGGAGACAGGTTATCGGATACGCAGTATTTT
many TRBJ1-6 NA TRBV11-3 CASSPNPDNSPLHF TGTGCCAGCAGCCCTAATCCCGATAATTCACCCCTCCACTTT
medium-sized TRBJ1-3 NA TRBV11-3 CASSLNGGYGNTIYF TGTGCCAGCAGCTTAAATGGTGGTTACGGAAACACCATATATTTT
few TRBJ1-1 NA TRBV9 CASSVQGTGEAFF TGTGCCAGCAGCGTGCAGGGAACCGGTGAAGCTTTCTTT
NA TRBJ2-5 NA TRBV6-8 CASSYSREGSSETQYF TGTGCCAGCAGTTACTCCAGAGAGGGTTCCTCAGAGACCCAGTACTTC
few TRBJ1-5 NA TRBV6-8 CASNRLRQPQHF TGTGCCAGTAACAGGTTGCGACAGCCCCAGCATTTT
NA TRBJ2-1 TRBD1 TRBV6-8 CASSYPSGGRHEQFF TGTGCCAGCAGTTACCCCTCAGGGGGCCGCCATGAGCAGTTCTTC
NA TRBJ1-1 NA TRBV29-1 CSVYGGTANTEAFF TGCAGCGTATATGGCGGGACGGCGAACACTGAAGCTTTCTTT
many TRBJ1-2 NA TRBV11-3 CASSLDERLGGNYGYTF TGTGCCAGCAGCTTAGATGAACGTCTGGGGGGAAACTATGGCTACACCTTC
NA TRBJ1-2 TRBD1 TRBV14 CASSQDEQGALGYTF TGTGCCAGCAGCCAAGATGAACAGGGGGCATTAGGCTACACCTTC
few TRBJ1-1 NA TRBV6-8 CASSRGHTSTQAFF TGTGCCAGCAGTAGGGGACACACTTCTACCCAAGCTTTCTTT
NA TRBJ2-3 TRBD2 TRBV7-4 CASSQLAGDSDTQYF TGTGCCAGCAGCCAACTAGCGGGGGATTCAGATACGCAGTATTTT
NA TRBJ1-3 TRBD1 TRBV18 CASSPEQGARNTIYF TGTGCCAGCTCACCGGAACAGGGGGCAAGAAACACCATATATTTT
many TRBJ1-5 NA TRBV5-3 CARSLAGGSNQPQHF TGTGCCAGAAGCTTGGCGGGGGGAAGCAATCAGCCCCAGCATTTT
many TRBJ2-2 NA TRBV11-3 CASSFYAANTGELFF TGTGCCAGCAGCTTTTACGCAGCGAACACCGGGGAGCTGTTTTTT
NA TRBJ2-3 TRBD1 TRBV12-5 CASGGQGRTDTQYF TGTGCTAGTGGCGGACAGGGAAGAACAGATACGCAGTATTTT
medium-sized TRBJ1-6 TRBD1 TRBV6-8 CASSYGTDYNSPLHF TGTGCCAGCAGTTACGGGACAGACTATAATTCACCCCTCCACTTT
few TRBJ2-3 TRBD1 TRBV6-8 CASRLSGQGSDTQYF TGTGCCAGCAGGTTATCGGGACAGGGTTCAGATACGCAGTATTTT
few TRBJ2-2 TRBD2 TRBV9 CASSALSGGIPGELFF TGTGCCAGCAGCGCGCTTAGCGGGGGGATACCCGGGGAGCTGTTTTTT
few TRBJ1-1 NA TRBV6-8 CASSLTAFMNTEAFF TGTGCCAGCAGCCTCACGGCTTTTATGAACACTGAAGCTTTCTTT
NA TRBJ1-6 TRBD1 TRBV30 CAWSVEGRGTTNSPLHF TGTGCCTGGAGTGTCGAGGGCAGGGGGACGACCAATTCACCCCTCCACTTT
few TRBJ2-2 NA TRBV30 CAWSMGENTGELFF TGTGCCTGGAGTATGGGGGAGAACACCGGGGAGCTGTTTTTT
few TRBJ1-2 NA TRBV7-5 CASSPTSGQTYGYTF TGTGCCAGCAGCCCGACATCGGGACAAACCTATGGCTACACCTTC
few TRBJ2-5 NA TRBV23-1 CASSRDTPGGTEETQYF TGCGCCAGCAGCCGAGACACACCCGGGGGGACAGAAGAGACCCAGTACTTC
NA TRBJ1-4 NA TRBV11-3 CASSLSRGGHEKLFF TGTGCCAGCAGCTTGTCGCGGGGTGGGCATGAAAAACTGTTTTTT
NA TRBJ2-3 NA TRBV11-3 CASSGTGSLTGTQYF TGTGCCAGCAGCGGTACCGGGTCCCTCACGGGTACGCAGTATTTT
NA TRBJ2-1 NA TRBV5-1 CASSLEAANNEQFF TGCGCCAGCAGCTTGGAGGCGGCAAACAATGAGCAGTTCTTC
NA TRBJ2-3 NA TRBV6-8 CASSYSIEGTTDTQYF TGTGCCAGCAGTTACTCGATCGAGGGGACCACAGATACGCAGTATTTT
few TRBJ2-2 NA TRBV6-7 CASSERPAVNTGELFF TGTGCCAGCAGTGAAAGGCCAGCGGTTAACACCGGGGAGCTGTTTTTT
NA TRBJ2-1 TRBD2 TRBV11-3 CASSPAGYAGGYNEQFF TGTGCCAGCAGCCCCGCGGGGTATGCGGGGGGATACAATGAGCAGTTCTTC
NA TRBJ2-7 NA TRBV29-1 CSVVGLALHSGEQYF TGCAGCGTTGTGGGGTTGGCACTGCATAGTGGGGAGCAGTACTTC
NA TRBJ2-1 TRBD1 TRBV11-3 CASSAQPGQGEAYNEQFF TGTGCCAGCAGCGCCCAGCCCGGACAGGGTGAGGCATACAATGAGCAGTTCTTC
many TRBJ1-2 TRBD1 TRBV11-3 CASSFTGGANYGYTF TGTGCCAGCAGCTTCACAGGGGGCGCGAACTATGGCTACACCTTC
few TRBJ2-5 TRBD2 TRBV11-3 CASSLGLAGGTETQYF TGTGCCAGCAGCTTAGGACTAGCGGGGGGAACAGAGACCCAGTACTTC
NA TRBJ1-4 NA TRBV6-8 CASSYSGFANEKLFF TGTGCCAGCAGTTACTCAGGGTTTGCTAATGAAAAACTGTTTTTT
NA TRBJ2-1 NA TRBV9 CASKAGALYNEQFF TGTGCCAGCAAGGCGGGGGCCCTCTACAATGAGCAGTTCTTC
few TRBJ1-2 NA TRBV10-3 CAIRESSNYGYTF TGTGCCATCAGAGAATCCAGCAACTATGGCTACACCTTC
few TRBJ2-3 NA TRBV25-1 CASTGPQGWWTQYF TGTGCCAGCACAGGACCCCAAGGTTGGTGGACGCAGTATTTT
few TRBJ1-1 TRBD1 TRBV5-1 CASSRGQATMNTEAFF TGCGCCAGCAGCCGGGGACAGGCAACTATGAACACTGAAGCTTTCTTT
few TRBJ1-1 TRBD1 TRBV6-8 CASSYSYGTGTPGTEAFF TGTGCCAGCAGTTACTCTTACGGGACAGGGACCCCGGGCACTGAAGCTTTCTTT
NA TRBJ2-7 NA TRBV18 CASSPGRSSYEQYF TGTGCCAGCTCACCAGGGAGGAGCTCCTACGAGCAGTACTTC
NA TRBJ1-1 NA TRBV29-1 CSVGREGTEAFF TGCAGCGTTGGCCGGGAGGGCACTGAAGCTTTCTTT
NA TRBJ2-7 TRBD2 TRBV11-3 CASSIPPGAGDSYEQYF TGTGCCAGCAGCATCCCCCCTGGCGCGGGGGACTCCTACGAGCAGTACTTC
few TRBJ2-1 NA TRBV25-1 CASSERGSYNEQFF TGTGCCAGCAGTGAACGAGGCAGCTACAATGAGCAGTTCTTC
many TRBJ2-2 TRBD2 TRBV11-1 CASSFGGGETGELFF TGTGCCAGCAGCTTCGGCGGGGGAGAAACCGGGGAGCTGTTTTTT
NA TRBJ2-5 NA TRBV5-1 CASTADGGRQETQYF TGCGCCAGCACCGCGGACGGGGGGCGCCAAGAGACCCAGTACTTC
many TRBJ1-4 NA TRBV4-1 CASSQLGEKLFF TGCGCCAGCAGCCAGCTTGGTGAAAAACTGTTTTTT
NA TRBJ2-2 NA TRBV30 CAWSLGAGELFF TGTGCCTGGAGTTTGGGCGCCGGGGAGCTGTTTTTT
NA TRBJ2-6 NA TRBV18 CASSGGRSGANVLTF TGTGCCAGCTCAGGGGGCAGGTCTGGGGCCAACGTCCTGACTTTC
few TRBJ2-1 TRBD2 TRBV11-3 CASSLGRAGQSGGEQFF TGTGCCAGCAGCTTGGGTAGAGCGGGGCAGTCGGGGGGTGAGCAGTTCTTC
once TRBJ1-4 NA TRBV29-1 CSVEYGANEKLFF TGCAGCGTTGAGTACGGGGCGAATGAAAAACTGTTTTTT
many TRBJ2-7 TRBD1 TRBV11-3 CASSLSGTGASYEQYF TGTGCCAGCAGCTTATCGGGGACAGGGGCCTCCTACGAGCAGTACTTC
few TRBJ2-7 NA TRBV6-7 CASSYPRGDLSYEQYF TGTGCCAGCAGCTACCCTCGGGGCGACCTCTCCTACGAGCAGTACTTC
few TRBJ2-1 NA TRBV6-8 CASSSGTASSYNEQFF TGTGCCAGCAGTTCGGGGACCGCAAGCTCCTACAATGAGCAGTTCTTC
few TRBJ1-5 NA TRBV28 CASSLGLGGIGQPQHF TGTGCCAGCAGTTTGGGGCTTGGAGGAATCGGTCAGCCCCAGCATTTT
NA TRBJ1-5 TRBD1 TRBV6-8 CASMRQGAQPQHF TGTGCCAGCATGAGACAGGGTGCTCAGCCCCAGCATTTT
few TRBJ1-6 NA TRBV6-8 CASSLLRVSNSPLHF TGTGCCAGCAGCCTCCTACGGGTCAGCAATTCACCCCTCCACTTT
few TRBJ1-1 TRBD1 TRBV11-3 CASSILQGRMNTEAFF TGTGCCAGCAGCATCCTACAGGGGAGGATGAACACTGAAGCTTTCTTT
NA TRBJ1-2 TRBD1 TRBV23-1 CASSLRGGDGYTF TGCGCCAGCAGCTTGCGAGGGGGCGATGGCTACACCTTC